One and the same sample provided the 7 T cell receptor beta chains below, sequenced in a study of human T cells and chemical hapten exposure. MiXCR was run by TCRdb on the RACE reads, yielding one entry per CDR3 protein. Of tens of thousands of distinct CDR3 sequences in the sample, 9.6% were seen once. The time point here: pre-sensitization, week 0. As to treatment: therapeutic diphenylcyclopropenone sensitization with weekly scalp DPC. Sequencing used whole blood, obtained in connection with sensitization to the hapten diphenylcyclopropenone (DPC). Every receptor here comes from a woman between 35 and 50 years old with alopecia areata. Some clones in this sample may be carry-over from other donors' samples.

The CDR3 DNA follows: TGTGCCAGCAGTGAAGCGGGGACTAGCTACGAGCAGTACTTC. The encoded protein is CASSEAGTSYEQYF. This chain connects TRBV6-1 to TRBJ2-7, with TRBD2 identical over 8 bases. Trimming cost V 0 bases and J 3 bases; bases outside gene matches: 1. The CDR3 contains 14 residues. Germline values: CDR1 MNHNS, CDR2 SASEGT.

Written as DNA, the CDR3 is TGTGCCAGCAGACCTGACAGGGGAGTTCAGCCCCAGCATTTT. Protein: CASRPDRGVQPQHF. This rearrangement joins TRBV27 to TRBJ1-5; 8 bases line up with TRBD1. Losses at the gene ends were 6 bases for V and 6 bases for J; bases not matched to a gene: 7. Germline V lookup: CDR1 MNHEY, CDR2 SMNVEV (reference sequence). The CDR3 has 14 amino acids.

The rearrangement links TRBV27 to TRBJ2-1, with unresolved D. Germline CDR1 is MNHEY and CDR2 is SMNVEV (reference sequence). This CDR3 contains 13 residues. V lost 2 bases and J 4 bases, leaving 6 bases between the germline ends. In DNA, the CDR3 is TGTGCCAGCAGTTTAATACAGTACAATGAGCAGTTCTTC. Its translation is CASSLIQYNEQFF.

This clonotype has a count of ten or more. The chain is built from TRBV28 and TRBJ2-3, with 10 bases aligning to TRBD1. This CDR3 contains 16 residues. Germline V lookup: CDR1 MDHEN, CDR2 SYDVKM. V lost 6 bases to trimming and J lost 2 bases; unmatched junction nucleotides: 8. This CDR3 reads CASSLSGTGDTDTQYF. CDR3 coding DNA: TGTGCCAGCAGCCTTTCCGGGACAGGGGACACAGATACGCAGTATTTT.

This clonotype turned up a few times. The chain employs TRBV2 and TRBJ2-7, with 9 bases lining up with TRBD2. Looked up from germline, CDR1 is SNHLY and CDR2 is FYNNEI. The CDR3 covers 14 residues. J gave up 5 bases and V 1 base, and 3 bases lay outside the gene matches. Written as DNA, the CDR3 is TGTGCCAGCAGTGAAGGGACTAGCGTGGACGAGCAGTACTTC. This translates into CASSEGTSVDEQYF.

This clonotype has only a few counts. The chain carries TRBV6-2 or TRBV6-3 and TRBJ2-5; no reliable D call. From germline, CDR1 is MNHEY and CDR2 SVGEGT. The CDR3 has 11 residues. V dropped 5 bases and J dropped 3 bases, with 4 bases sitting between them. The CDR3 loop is CASSLKETQYF. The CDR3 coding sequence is TGTGCCAGCAGTCTAAAAGAGACCCAGTACTTC.

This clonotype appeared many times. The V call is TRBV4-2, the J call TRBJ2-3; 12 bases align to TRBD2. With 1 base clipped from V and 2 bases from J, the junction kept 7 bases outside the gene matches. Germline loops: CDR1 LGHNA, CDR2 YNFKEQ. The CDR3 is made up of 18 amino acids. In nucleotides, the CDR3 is TGTGCCAGCAGCCAAGCCCGTCTAGCGGGGGGGCACACAGATACGCAGTATTTT. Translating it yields CASSQARLAGGHTDTQYF.